This TCR beta chain was identified in a study of shared clonotypes between healthy human individuals. General study findings and limits: Naive CD4 clonotypes were shared across a few donors at about 5%.

Sequenced by immunoSEQ multiplex PCR; TCRdb stores in-frame clones only, minus some. The sample holds roughly 1,600,000 clones; roughly 98.5% are singletons and the top ten take approximately 0.4%. Germline values: CDR1 MNHEY, CDR2 SVGAGI. Trimming removed 2 bases from V and 4 bases from J; junction bases left unmatched: 7. The CDR3 totals 15 residues. This clone was found once. Antigen specificity is unknown. The rearrangement uses TRBV6-5 and TRBJ2-7, with 8 bases fitting TRBD2. The clonotype originates from a man aged 25 to 40 in good health. Specimen: naive CD4+ T cells sorted from blood. Subset denoted: CD45RA+ positively selected. Written as DNA, the CDR3 is TGTGCCAGCAGTTACATGGCGGGAGGAGGGTACGAGCAGTACTTC. This gives the protein CASSYMAGGGYEQYF.